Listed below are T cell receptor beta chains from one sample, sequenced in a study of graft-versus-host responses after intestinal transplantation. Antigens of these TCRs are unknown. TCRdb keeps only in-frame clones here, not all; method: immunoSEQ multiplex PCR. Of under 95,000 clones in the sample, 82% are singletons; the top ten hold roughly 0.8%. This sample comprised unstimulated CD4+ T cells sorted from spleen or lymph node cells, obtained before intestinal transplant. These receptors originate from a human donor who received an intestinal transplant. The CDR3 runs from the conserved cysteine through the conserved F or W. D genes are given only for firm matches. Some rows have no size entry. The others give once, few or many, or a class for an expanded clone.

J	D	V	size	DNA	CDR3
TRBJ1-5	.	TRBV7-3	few	TGTGCCAGCAGCTTAGGGGAGAATCAGCCCCAGCATTTT	CASSLGENQPQHF
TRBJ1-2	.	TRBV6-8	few	TGTGCCAGCAGTGAAGGCGGGCATCCAAACTATGGCTACACCTTC	CASSEGGHPNYGYTF
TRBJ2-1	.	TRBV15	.	TGTGCCACCAGCAGCGATAGTAATGAGCAGTTCTTC	CATSSDSNEQFF
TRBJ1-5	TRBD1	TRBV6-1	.	TGTGCCAGCAACCTACAGGGGATGGGTCAGCCCCAGCATTTT	CASNLQGMGQPQHF
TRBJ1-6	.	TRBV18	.	TGTGCCAGCTCACCGGCACCAAGCTCCTATAATTCACCCCTCCACTTT	CASSPAPSSYNSPLHF
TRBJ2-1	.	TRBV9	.	TGTGCCAGCAGCCCCAACCGGTATGGCGGGAATGAGCAGTTCTTC	CASSPNRYGGNEQFF
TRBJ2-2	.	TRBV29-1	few	TGCAGCGTTGACGGTCAGGGGAACACCGGGGAGCTGTTTTTT	CSVDGQGNTGELFF
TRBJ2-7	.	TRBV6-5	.	TGTGCCAGCACTCAAGGGGATTACGAGCAGTACTTC	CASTQGDYEQYF
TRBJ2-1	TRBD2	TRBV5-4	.	TGTGCCAGCAGCTTGGGGGGGGGCTCCTACAATGAGCAGTTCTTC	CASSLGGGSYNEQFF
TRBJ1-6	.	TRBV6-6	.	TGTGCCAGCAGCCCCGGACAGACAAATTCACCCCTCCACTTT	CASSPGQTNSPLHF
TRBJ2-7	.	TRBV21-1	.	TGTGCCAGCAGCCTCAGGGGCGCCAGCTCCTACGAGCAGTACTTC	CASSLRGASSYEQYF
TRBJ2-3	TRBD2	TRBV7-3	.	TGTGCCAGCAGCCCGGGACTAGCGGCGGCGCGGTATTTT	CASSPGLAAARYF
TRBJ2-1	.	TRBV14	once	TGTGCCAGCAGCCCCGAATCCGGGAGAATAAACAATGAGCAGTTCTTC	CASSPESGRINNEQFF
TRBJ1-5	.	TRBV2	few	TGTGCCAGCATGGGCGGGAAGGGCAATCAGCCCCAGCATTTT	CASMGGKGNQPQHF
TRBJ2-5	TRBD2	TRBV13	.	TGTGCCAGCAGCCCGGCACCGACTAGCGGGGGGGCCCCAGAGACCCAGTACTTC	CASSPAPTSGGAPETQYF
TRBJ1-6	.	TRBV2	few	TGTGCCAGCTTCCCTCTACCCAGCGGTTCACCCCTCCACTTT	CASFPLPSGSPLHF
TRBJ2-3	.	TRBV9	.	TGTGCCAGCAGCGTAGTGCCCGGCGGTGATACGCAGTATTTT	CASSVVPGGDTQYF
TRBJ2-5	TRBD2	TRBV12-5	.	TGTGCTAGTGGTTTGGGGCTAGCGGGGGAAGAGACCCAGTACTTC	CASGLGLAGEETQYF
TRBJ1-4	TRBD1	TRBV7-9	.	TGTGCCAGCAGCTCGCAGGGGGGAGGTGAAAAACTGTTTTTT	CASSSQGGGEKLFF
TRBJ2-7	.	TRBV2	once	TGTGCCAGCAGTGAAAATCTGGGGCAGGTTTACGAGCAGTACTTC	CASSENLGQVYEQYF
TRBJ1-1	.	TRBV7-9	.	TGTGCCAGCAGCCCGGGGGGGACGAAGACTGAAGCTTTCTTT	CASSPGGTKTEAFF
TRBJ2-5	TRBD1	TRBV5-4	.	TGTGCCAGCAGCTACAGGGGGCTTGAGACCCAGTACTTC	CASSYRGLETQYF
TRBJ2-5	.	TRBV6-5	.	TGTGCCAGCAGTCCAGGGATACGTGGGACCCAGTACTTC	CASSPGIRGTQYF
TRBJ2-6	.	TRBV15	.	TGTGCCACCAGCAGAGACAGGGTGGCTGGGGCCAACGTCCTGACTTTC	CATSRDRVAGANVLTF
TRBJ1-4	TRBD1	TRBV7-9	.	TGTGCCAGCAGCCCGGGACAGGGAACTCGAAAACTGTTTTTT	CASSPGQGTRKLFF
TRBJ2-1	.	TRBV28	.	TGTGCCAGCAGTACATTGGGGCCCAATGAGCAGTTCTTC	CASSTLGPNEQFF
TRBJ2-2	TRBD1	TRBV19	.	TGTGCCAGTAGTAAGACAGGGGGCCGGACAACCGGGGAGCTGTTTTTT	CASSKTGGRTTGELFF
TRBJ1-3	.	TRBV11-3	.	TGTGCCAGCAGCTCGACAGGTTCTGGAAACACCATATATTTT	CASSSTGSGNTIYF
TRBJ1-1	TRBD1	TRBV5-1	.	TGCGCCAGCAGCCTGACAGGGGGCGGCACTGAAGCTTTCTTT	CASSLTGGGTEAFF
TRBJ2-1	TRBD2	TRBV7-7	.	TGTGCTAGCAGCTTATCAGCGGGAGGGCCCATCTATGAGCAGTTCTTC	CASSLSAGGPIYEQFF
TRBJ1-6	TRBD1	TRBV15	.	TGTGCCACCAGCAGAGATAGGTTGGGCGGTGGACAGGGAGGTTCACCCCTCCACTTT	CATSRDRLGGGQGGSPLHF
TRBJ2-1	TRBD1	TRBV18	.	TGTGCCAGCTCACCACCGTTGGCAGGGGGAAGCTACAATGAGCAGTTCTTC	CASSPPLAGGSYNEQFF
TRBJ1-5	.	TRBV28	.	TGTGCCAGCAGCCCCGGTGGGAGGGATAGCAATCAGCCCCAGCATTTT	CASSPGGRDSNQPQHF
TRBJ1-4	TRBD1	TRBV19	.	TGTGCCAGTAGTGAGACAGGGGACCATACTAATGAAAAACTGTTTTTT	CASSETGDHTNEKLFF
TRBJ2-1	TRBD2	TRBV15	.	TGTGCCACCAGCAGAGAGTTCGCTAGCGGGAATTTACTTTCGTCCCACAATGAGCAGTTCTTC	CATSREFASGNLLSSHNEQFF
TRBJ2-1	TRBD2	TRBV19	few	TGTGCCAGTAGTGCCGGGACTAGCGCGTACAATGAGCAGTTCTTC	CASSAGTSAYNEQFF
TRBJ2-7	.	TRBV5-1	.	TGCGCCAGCAGCTTGGGTTCAGGGGAGGGTTTATGGTCCTACGAGCAGTACTTC	CASSLGSGEGLWSYEQYF